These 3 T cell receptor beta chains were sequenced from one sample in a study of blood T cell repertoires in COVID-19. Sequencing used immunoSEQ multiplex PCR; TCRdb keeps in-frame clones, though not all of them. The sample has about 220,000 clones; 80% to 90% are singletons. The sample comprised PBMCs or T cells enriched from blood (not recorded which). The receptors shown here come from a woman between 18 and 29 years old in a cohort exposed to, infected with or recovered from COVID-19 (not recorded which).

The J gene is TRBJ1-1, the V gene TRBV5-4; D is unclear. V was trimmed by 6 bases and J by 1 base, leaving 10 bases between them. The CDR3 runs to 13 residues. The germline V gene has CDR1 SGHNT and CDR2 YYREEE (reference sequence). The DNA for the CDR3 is TGTGCCAGCACCCGGGATCCGAACACTGAAGCTTTCTTT. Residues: CASTRDPNTEAFF.

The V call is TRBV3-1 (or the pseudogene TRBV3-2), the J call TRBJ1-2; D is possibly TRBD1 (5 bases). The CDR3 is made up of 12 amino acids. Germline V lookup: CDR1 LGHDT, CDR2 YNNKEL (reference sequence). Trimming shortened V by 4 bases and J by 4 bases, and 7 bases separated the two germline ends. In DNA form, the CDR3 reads TGTGCCAGCAGCCGGACAAGCTATGGCTACACCTTC. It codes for CASSRTSYGYTF.

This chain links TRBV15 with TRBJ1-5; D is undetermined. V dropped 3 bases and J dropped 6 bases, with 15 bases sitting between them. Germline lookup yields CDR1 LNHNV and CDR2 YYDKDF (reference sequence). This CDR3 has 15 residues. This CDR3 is CATSSKVGEGQPQHF. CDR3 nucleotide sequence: TGTGCCACCAGCAGCAAAGTGGGTGAGGGTCAGCCCCAGCATTTT.